This entry lists 14 T cell receptor beta chains sequenced from one sample in a study of identical twins. TCRdb independently ran MiXCR on the 5' RACE reads; one entry per CDR3 protein. The profile shows a few hundred thousand distinct CDR3 sequences, 5.5% to 7.5% of them singletons. This same sample was also part of a study on T cells expressing NK-cell markers.

The sample was CD8+ T cells sorted from blood. The receptors derive from a woman aged 18-29 years in good health.

The V and J genes are TRBV20-1 and TRBJ2-5; 13 positions agree with TRBD2. CDR1 and CDR2 (germline): DFQATT, SNEGSKA (reference sequence). Germline trimming cut 6 bases from V and 4 bases from J; bases unmatched to any gene: 11. CDR3 size: 16 residues. In DNA, the CDR3 is TGCAGTGCGAGGACTAGCGGGAGAGAGGGGGGAGAGACCCAGTACTTC. Encoded protein: CSARTSGREGGETQYF.

This clonotype appeared many times. The V call is TRBV6-1, the J call TRBJ2-2, with D possibly being TRBD1 (7 bases). CDR1 MNHNS and CDR2 SASEGT come from the germline V gene. With 11 bases removed from V and 5 bases from J, the gap between germline ends came to 15 bases. The CDR3 runs to 13 residues. The CDR3 protein is CACSQGGTGELFF. In DNA, the CDR3 is TGTGCCTGTAGCCAGGGGGGAACCGGGGAGCTGTTTTTT.

V and J are TRBV6-6 and TRBJ1-2; D gene ambiguous. The V end lost 2 bases, the J end lost 6 bases, and 10 bases lay between the germline ends. CDR1 is MNHNY, CDR2 SVGAGI, per germline (reference sequence). The CDR3 consists of 13 residues. The CDR3 region has the DNA TGTGCCAGCAGTTACCGTTGGGTAAATGGCTACACCTTC. As protein: CASSYRWVNGYTF.

The V and J genes are TRBV20-1 and TRBJ2-1; the match to TRBD2 covers 9 bases. V was pared by 0 bases and J by 7 bases, with 7 bases of the junction left unmatched. There are 15 residues in the CDR3. Germline CDR1 DFQATT, CDR2 SNEGSKA (reference sequence). The CDR3 here is CSARDVAGDLNEQFF. DNA for the CDR3: TGCAGTGCTAGAGATGTAGCGGGAGACTTGAATGAGCAGTTCTTC.

V gene TRBV20-1 combines with J gene TRBJ2-4; possible D gene TRBD2, 5 bases. CDR3 length equals 15 residues. Trimming pared 2 bases from V and 2 bases from J, leaving 13 bases between. Germline lookup yields CDR1 DFQATT and CDR2 SNEGSKA (reference sequence). CDR3 sequence: CSARKLAQPKNIQYF. Written as DNA, the CDR3 is TGCAGTGCTAGAAAGCTAGCTCAGCCCAAAAACATTCAGTACTTC.

This chain uses TRBV6-2 or TRBV6-3 with TRBJ1-1; tentative D call: TRBD1 (5 bases). This CDR3 has 11 residues. Germline-derived CDR1 and CDR2 are MNHEY and SVGEGT. Deletions cut 5 bases from V and 8 bases from J, with 9 bases between. DNA of the CDR3: TGTGCCAGCAGTCCGAACAGGGAAGCTTTCTTT. It translates to CASSPNREAFF.

This chain links TRBV7-8 with TRBJ2-7; 9 bases are shared with TRBD1. This CDR3 is 14 amino acids long. The V gene end was trimmed by 6 bases and the J gene end by 6 bases; junction bases not matched to a gene: 9. CDR1 and CDR2 (germline): SGHVS, FQNEAQ. The CDR3 here is CASRLRQGVAEQYF. As DNA, the CDR3 is TGTGCCAGCAGATTAAGACAGGGGGTAGCCGAGCAGTACTTC.

The chain joins TRBV9 to TRBJ2-7, with D perhaps matching TRBD1 or TRBD2 (5 bases each). The CDR3 is 13 amino acids. CDR1 and CDR2 from the germline V gene are SGDLS and YYNGEE. The V end lost 1 base, the J end lost 9 bases, and 14 bases lay between the germline ends. CDR3 in DNA: TGTGCCAGCAGCGTAATCTCTGGGGGTGGGCAGTACTTC. Translated: CASSVISGGGQYF.

There are a few counts of this clonotype. CDR3 loop: CASTGGLAGVTGELFF. The CDR3 DNA sequence: TGTGCCAGCACCGGGGGACTAGCGGGTGTCACCGGGGAGCTGTTTTTT. This chain uses TRBV9 with TRBJ2-2; 12 bases map to TRBD2. The CDR3 extends over 16 amino acids. V shed 6 bases and J 4 bases; nucleotides not matched to a gene: 7. In germline, CDR1 is SGDLS, CDR2 YYNGEE. Drawing the rest from reference TRBV9 and TRBJ2-2, the complete variable domain is DSGVTQTPKHLITATGQRVTLRCSPRSGDLSVYWYQQSLDQGLQFLIQYYNGEERAKGNILERFSAQQFPDLHSELNLSSLELGDSALYFCASTGGLAGVTGELFFGEGSRLTVL.

There are a few counts of this clonotype. The chain links TRBV20-1 to TRBJ2-1, with TRBD2 matching 7 bases. J was trimmed by 2 bases and V by 1 base; bases with no gene match: 5. Germline assignment: CDR1 DFQATT and CDR2 SNEGSKA (reference sequence). CDR3 length equals 15 residues. CDR3 amino acids: CSARVPSGAYNEQFF. CDR3 DNA: TGCAGTGCTAGAGTCCCTAGCGGTGCCTACAATGAGCAGTTCTTC.

This clonotype came up a few times. This rearrangement joins TRBV5-1 to TRBJ2-7; D is unresolved. CDR1 and CDR2 (germline): SGHRS, YFSETQ. V lost 0 bases and J lost 5, with 6 bases in between. The CDR3 is 12 residues long. This chain's CDR3 is CASSLDPDEQYF. CDR3 DNA sequence: TGCGCCAGCAGCTTGGACCCTGACGAGCAGTACTTC.

The V and J genes are TRBV28 and TRBJ2-5, with 10 bases fitting TRBD1. Per the germline V gene, CDR1 is MDHEN and CDR2 is SYDVKM. The CDR3 runs 19 residues. Trimming cost V 2 bases and J 1 base; bases outside gene matches: 13. CDR3 amino acids: CASSLEGQGIPLGQETQYF. DNA of the CDR3: TGTGCCAGCAGTTTAGAGGGACAGGGGATCCCCTTGGGCCAAGAGACCCAGTACTTC. Combining the CDR3 with reference TRBV28 and TRBJ2-5 gives the whole variable domain DVKVTQSSRYLVKRTGEKVFLECVQDMDHENMFWYRQDPGLGLRLIYFSYDVKMKEKGDIPEGYSVSREKKERFSLILESASTNQTSMYLCASSLEGQGIPLGQETQYFGPGTRLLVL.

On this clonotype itself: A much larger clone sits a single nucleotide away, making a read error possible. The rearrangement joins TRBV12-3 or TRBV12-4 to TRBJ2-3; no definite D call. V was pared by 5 bases and J by 2 bases, with 17 bases between. The CDR3 has 16 residues. CDR3 coding DNA: TGTGCCAGCAGTCGCAGAGTATGGGCCCCCACAGATACGCAGTATTTT. This sequence encodes CASSRRVWAPTDTQYF.

In its sample, this clonotype was seen many times. V usage is TRBV5-1 and J usage is TRBJ1-1; D remains ambiguous. V lost 2 bases and J lost 0, with 8 bases in between. Germline V gives CDR1 SGHRS, CDR2 YFSETQ. The CDR3 runs to 14 residues. The CDR3: CASSLTGMNTEAFF. The CDR3 nucleotides read TGCGCCAGCAGCTTAACGGGAATGAACACTGAAGCTTTCTTT. Full variable domain (remainder filled in from reference TRBV5-1 and TRBJ1-1): KAGVTQTPRYLIKTRGQQVTLSCSPISGHRSVSWYQQTPGQGLQFLFEYFSETQRNKGNFPGRFSGRQFSNSRSEMNVSTLELGDSALYLCASSLTGMNTEAFFGQGTRLTVV.